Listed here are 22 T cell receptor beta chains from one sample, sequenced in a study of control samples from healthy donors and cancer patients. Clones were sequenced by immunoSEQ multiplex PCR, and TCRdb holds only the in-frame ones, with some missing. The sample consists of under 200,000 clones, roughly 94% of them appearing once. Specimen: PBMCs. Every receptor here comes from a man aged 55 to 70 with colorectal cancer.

This CDR3 is CASSLRTSGGTNIQYF. The CDR3 DNA reads TGTGCCAGCAGTTTGAGGACTAGCGGGGGGACCAACATTCAGTACTTC. V is TRBV27 and J is TRBJ2-4; 14 nucleotides align to TRBD2. Germline values: CDR1 MNHEY, CDR2 SMNVEV (reference sequence). Unmatched junction bases numbered 5, after V lost 3 bases and J lost 7 bases. The CDR3 is 16 residues long.

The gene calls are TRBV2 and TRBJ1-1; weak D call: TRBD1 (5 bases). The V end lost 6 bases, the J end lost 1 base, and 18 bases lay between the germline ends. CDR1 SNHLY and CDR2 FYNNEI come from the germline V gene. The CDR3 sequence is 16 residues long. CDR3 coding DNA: TGTGCCAGCAGGCAGGGACTCACCCTGAGGAACACTGAAGCTTTCTTT. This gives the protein CASRQGLTLRNTEAFF. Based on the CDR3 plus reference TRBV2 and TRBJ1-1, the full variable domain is EPEVTQTPSHQVTQMGQEVILRCVPISNHLYFYWYRQILGQKVEFLVSFYNNEISEKSEIFDDQFSVERPDGSNFTLKIRSTKLEDSAMYFCASRQGLTLRNTEAFFGQGTRLTVV.

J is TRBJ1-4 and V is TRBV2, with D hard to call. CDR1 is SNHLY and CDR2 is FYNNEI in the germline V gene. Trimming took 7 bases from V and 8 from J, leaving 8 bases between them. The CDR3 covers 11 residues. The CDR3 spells CASKVGEKLFF. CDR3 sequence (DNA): TGTGCCAGCAAGGTGGGGGAAAAACTGTTTTTT.

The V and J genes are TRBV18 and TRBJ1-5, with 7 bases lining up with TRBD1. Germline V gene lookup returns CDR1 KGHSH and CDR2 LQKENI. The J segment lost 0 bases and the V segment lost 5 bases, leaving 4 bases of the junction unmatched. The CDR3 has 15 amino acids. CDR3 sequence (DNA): TGTGCCAGCTCATCACAGGGGTATAGCAATCAGCCCCAGCATTTT. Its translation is CASSSQGYSNQPQHF.

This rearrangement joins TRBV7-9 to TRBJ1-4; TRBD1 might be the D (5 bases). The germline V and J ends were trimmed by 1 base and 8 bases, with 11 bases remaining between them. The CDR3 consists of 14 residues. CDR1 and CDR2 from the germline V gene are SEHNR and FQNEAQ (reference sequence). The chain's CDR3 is CASSLEGEREKLFF. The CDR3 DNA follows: TGTGCCAGCAGCTTAGAAGGGGAGAGGGAAAAACTGTTTTTT.

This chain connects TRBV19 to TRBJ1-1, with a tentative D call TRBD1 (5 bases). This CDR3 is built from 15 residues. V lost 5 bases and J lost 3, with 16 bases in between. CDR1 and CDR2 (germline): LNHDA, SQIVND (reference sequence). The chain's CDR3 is CASSSGSLLYTEAFF. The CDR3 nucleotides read TGTGCCAGTAGTTCAGGGTCTCTGTTGTACACTGAAGCTTTCTTT.

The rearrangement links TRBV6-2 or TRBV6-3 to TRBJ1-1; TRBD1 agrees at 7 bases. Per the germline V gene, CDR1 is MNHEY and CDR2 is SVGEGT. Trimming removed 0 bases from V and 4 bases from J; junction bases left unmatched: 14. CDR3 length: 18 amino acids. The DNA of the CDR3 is TGTGCCAGCAGTTACTCGACAGGGAGGGGGTTTAAGGGCACTGAAGCTTTCTTT. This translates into CASSYSTGRGFKGTEAFF.

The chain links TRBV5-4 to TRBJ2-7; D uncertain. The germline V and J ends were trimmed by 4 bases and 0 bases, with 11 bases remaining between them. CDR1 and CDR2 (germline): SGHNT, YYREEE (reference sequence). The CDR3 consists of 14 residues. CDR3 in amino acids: CASSSRDNSYEQYF. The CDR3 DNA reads TGTGCCAGCAGCAGCCGTGACAACTCCTACGAGCAGTACTTC.

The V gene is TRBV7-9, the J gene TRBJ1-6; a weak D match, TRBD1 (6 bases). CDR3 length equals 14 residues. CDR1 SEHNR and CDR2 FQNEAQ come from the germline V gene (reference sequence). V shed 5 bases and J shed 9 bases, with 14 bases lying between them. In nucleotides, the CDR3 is TGTGCCAGCAGCAGCACAGGGAATGGTTCACCCCTCCACTTT. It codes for CASSSTGNGSPLHF.

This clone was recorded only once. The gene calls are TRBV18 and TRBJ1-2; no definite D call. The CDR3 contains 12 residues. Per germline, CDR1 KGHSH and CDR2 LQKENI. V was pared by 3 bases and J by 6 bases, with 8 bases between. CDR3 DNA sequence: TGTGCCAGCTCACCGGGGTTAAATGGCTACACCTTC. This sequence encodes CASSPGLNGYTF.

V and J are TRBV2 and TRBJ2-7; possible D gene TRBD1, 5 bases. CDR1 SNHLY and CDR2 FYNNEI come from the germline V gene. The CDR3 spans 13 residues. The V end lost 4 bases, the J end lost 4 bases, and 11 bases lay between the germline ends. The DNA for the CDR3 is TGTGCCAGCAGTGCATGGGGCGATTACGAGCAGTACTTC. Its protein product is CASSAWGDYEQYF.

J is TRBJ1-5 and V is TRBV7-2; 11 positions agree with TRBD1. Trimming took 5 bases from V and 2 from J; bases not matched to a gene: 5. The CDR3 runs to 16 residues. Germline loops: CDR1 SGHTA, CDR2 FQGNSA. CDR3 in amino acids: CASSPAGQGGNQPQHF. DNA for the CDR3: TGTGCCAGCAGCCCGGCGGGACAGGGGGGCAATCAGCCCCAGCATTTT.

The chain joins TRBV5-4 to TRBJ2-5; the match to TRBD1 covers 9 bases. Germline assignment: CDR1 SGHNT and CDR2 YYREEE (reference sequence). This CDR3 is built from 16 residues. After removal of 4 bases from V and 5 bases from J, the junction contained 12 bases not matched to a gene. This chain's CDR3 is CASSKGDRAQRETQYF. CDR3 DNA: TGTGCCAGCAGCAAAGGGGACAGGGCCCAAAGGGAGACCCAGTACTTC. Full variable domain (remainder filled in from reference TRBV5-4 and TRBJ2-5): ETGVTQSPTHLIKTRGQQVTLRCSSQSGHNTVSWYQQALGQGPQFIFQYYREEENGRGNFPPRFSGLQFPNYSSELNVNALELDDSALYLCASSKGDRAQRETQYFGPGTRLLVL.

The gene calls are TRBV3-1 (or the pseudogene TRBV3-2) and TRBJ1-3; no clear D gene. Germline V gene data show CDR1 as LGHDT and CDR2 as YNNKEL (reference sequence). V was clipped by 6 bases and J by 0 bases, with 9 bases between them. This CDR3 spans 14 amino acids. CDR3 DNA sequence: TGTGCCAGCAGTCGACTGGACTCTGGAAACACCATATATTTT. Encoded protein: CASSRLDSGNTIYF.

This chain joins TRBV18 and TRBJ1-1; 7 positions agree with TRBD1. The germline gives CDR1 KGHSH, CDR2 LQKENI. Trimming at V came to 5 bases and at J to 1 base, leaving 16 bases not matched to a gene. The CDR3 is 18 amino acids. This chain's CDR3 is CASSSTRVVAGGNTEAFF. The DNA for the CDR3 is TGTGCCAGCTCATCGACCCGGGTCGTGGCAGGGGGGAACACTGAAGCTTTCTTT. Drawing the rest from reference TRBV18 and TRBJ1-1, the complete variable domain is NAGVMQNPRHLVRRRGQEARLRCSPMKGHSHVYWYRQLPEEGLKFMVYLQKENIIDESGMPKERFSAEFPKEGPSILRIQQVVRGDSAAYFCASSSTRVVAGGNTEAFFGQGTRLTVV.

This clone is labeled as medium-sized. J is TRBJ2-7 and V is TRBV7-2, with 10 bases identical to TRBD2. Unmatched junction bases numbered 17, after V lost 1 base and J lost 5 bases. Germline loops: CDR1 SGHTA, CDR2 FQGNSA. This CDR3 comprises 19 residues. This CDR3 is CASSLGRAGQAGGRNEQYF. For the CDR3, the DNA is TGTGCCAGCAGCTTAGGTAGGGCTGGGCAAGCGGGGGGGCGCAACGAGCAGTACTTC.

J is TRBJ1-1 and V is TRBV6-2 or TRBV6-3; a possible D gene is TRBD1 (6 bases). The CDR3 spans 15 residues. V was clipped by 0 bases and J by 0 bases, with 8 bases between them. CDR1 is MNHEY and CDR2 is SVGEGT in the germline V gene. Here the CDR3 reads CASSYSTGMNTEAFF. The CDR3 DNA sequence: TGTGCCAGCAGTTACTCGACAGGCATGAACACTGAAGCTTTCTTT.

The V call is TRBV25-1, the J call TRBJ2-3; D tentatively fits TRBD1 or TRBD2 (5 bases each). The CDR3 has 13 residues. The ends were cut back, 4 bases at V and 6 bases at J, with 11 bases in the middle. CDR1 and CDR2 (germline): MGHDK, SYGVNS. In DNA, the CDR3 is TGTGCCAGCAGTGCCTTCCGGGGCGATACGCAGTATTTT. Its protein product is CASSAFRGDTQYF.

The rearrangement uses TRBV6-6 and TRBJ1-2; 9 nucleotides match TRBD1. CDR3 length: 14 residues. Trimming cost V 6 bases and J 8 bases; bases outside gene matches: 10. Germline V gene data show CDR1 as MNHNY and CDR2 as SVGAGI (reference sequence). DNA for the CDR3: TGTGCCAGCAGCCCCGGACAGGGGTGGGAAGGCTACACCTTC. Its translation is CASSPGQGWEGYTF.

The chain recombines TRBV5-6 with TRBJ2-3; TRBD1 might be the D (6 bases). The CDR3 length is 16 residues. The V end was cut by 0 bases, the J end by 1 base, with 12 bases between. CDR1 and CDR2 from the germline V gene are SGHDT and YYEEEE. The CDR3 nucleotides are TGTGCCAGCAGCTTGGGGGACATACTCGGCACAGATACGCAGTATTTT. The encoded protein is CASSLGDILGTDTQYF.

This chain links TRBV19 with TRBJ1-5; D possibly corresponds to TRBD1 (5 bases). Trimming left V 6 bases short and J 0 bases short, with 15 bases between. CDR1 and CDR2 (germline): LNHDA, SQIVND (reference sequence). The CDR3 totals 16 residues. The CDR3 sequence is CASSVVRGYSNQPQHF. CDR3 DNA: TGTGCCAGTAGCGTAGTGAGGGGTTATAGCAATCAGCCCCAGCATTTT.

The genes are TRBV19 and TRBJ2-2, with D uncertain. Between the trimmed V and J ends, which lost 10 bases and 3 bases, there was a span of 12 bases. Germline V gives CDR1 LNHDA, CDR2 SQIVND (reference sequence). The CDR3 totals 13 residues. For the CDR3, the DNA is TGTGCCACCCCGGCAAGGGACACCGGGGAGCTGTTTTTT. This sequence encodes CATPARDTGELFF.